Listed below are T cell receptor beta chains from one sample, sequenced in a study of human T cells and chemical hapten exposure. TCRdb re-called the RACE reads through MiXCR, storing one row per CDR3 protein. The table shows approximately 82,000 distinct CDR3 sequences, with about 10% occurring only once. The source was whole blood, collected in connection with sensitization to the hapten diphenylcyclopropenone (DPC). The receptors were sampled from a man in his forties or fifties with alopecia areata. Some clones in this sample may be carry-over from other donors' samples. Each CDR3 is given with its conserved first and last residue. A D gene is named only where the DNA matches it firmly.

d_call j_call v_call cdr3_aa
NA TRBJ1-6 TRBV5-4 CASSTQGNSPLHF
NA TRBJ2-7 TRBV7-2 CASSFLGNSYEQYF
NA TRBJ1-4 TRBV19 CASRRTSIEKLFF
NA TRBJ2-7 TRBV5-1 CASSLIVGRYEQYF
NA TRBJ2-2 TRBV7-7 CASSLVPPSTAGTGELFF
TRBD2 TRBJ2-7 TRBV5-6 CASSLELGSGTYEQYF
NA TRBJ2-5 TRBV5-1 CASSTILEETQYF
NA TRBJ1-2 TRBV7-9 CASSLEAAYGYTF
NA TRBJ2-1 TRBV14 CASSLLGVRSSYNEQFF
TRBD2 TRBJ2-5 TRBV20-1 CSALGLAVETQYF
TRBD1 TRBJ1-2 TRBV12-3/TRBV12-4 CASSAGTGGQNYGYTF
NA TRBJ2-3 TRBV4-2 CASSLSRTDTQYF
TRBD2 TRBJ2-1 TRBV10-2 CASREREAQVSGEQFF
TRBD2 TRBJ2-1 TRBV12-3/TRBV12-4 CASSSGLVRNNEQFF